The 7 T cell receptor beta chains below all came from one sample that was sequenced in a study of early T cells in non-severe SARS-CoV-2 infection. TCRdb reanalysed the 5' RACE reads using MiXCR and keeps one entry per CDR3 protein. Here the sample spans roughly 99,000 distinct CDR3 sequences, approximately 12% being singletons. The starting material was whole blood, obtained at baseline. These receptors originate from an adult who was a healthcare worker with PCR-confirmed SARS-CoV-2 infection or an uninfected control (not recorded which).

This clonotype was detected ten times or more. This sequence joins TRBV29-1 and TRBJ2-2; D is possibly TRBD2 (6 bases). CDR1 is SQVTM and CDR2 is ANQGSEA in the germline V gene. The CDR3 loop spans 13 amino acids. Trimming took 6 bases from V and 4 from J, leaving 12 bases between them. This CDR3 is CSVRLVSTGELFF. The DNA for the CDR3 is TGCAGCGTGAGACTAGTTTCCACCGGGGAGCTGTTTTTT.

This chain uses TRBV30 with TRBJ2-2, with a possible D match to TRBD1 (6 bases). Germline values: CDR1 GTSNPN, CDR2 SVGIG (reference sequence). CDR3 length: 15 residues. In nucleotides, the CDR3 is TGTGCATTCGCTTTGCAGGGGAAGAACACCGGGGAGCTGTTTTTT. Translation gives CAFALQGKNTGELFF.

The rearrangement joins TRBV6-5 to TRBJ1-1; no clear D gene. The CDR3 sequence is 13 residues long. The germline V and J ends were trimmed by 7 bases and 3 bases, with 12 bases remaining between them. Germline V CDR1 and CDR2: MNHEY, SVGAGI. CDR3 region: CASKGYLDTEAFF. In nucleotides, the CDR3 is TGTGCCAGCAAGGGATACCTGGACACTGAAGCTTTCTTT.

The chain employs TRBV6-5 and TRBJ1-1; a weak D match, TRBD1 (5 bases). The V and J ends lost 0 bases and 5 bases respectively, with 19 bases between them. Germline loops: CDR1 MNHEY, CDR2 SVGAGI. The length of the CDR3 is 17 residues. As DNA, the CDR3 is TGTGCCAGCAGTTACTCACGTCCAGGGAAGGGTAGTACTGAAGCTTTCTTT. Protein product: CASSYSRPGKGSTEAFF.

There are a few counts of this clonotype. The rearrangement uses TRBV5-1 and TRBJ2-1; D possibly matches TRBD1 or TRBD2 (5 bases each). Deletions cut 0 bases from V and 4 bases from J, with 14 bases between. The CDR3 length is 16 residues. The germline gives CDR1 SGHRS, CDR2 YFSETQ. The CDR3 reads CASSLAEGQRYNEQFF. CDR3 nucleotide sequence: TGCGCCAGCAGCTTGGCCGAGGGGCAACGATACAATGAGCAGTTCTTC.

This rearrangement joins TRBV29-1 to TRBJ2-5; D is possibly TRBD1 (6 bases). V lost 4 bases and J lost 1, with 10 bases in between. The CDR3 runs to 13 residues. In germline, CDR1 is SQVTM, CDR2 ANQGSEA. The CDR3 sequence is CSVARDTQETQYF. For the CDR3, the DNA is TGCAGCGTTGCTCGGGACACCCAAGAGACCCAGTACTTC. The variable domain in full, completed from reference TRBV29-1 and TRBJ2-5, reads SAVISQKPSRDICQRGTSLTIQCQVDSQVTMMFWYRQQPGQSLTLIATANQGSEATYESGFVIDKFPISRPNLTFSTLTVSNMSPEDSSIYLCSVARDTQETQYFGPGTRLLVL.

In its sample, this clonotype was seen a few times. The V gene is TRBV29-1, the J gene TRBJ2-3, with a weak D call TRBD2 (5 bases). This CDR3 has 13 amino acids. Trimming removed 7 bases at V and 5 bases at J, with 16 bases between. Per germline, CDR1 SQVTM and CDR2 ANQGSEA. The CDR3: CSGRFQRIDTQYF. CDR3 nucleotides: TGCAGCGGGAGATTCCAGCGGATAGATACGCAGTATTTT.